The clone carrying this TCR beta chain turned up a few times. CDR1 and CDR2 from the germline V gene are MGHRA and YSYEKL. This CDR3 has 16 amino acids. V was shortened by 0 bases and J by 2 bases, with 10 bases between the two germline ends. The authors ran a second PCR of about 6 to 11 cycles using a sample-barcoded 5' primer and a J-beta primer mix. MiXCR was run by TCRdb on the 5' RACE reads, yielding one entry per CDR3 protein. This table has 1.5 million or so distinct CDR3 sequences, around 39% appearing once. The sample originates from a study of blood T cells in healthy people across ages. The rearrangement joins TRBV4-1 to TRBJ1-4, with unresolved D. The origin of this receptor is a woman in her late teens or twenties in good health. Sequences were obtained from blood. In DNA form, the CDR3 reads TGCGCCAGCAGCCAAGATGAGACGGGTACTAATGAAAAACTGTTTTTT. It is translated as CASSQDETGTNEKLFF.